This T cell receptor (beta chain) was retrieved from a study of a mutant IDH1 vaccine in newly diagnosed glioma (dated by TCRdb to the early 2020s). With respect to the entire study: Across visits V03 through V10, patients got a total of eight vaccinations, given in weeks 1, 3, 5, 7, 11, 15, 19 and 23. Of the 25 to 40 treated patients, roughly 60% were male and approximately 38% were female, and the mean age was roughly 40 years. In the chemotherapy-containing groups, vaccination started alongside temozolomide cycles, whereas in patients who had radiotherapy alone it started 4-6 weeks after radiotherapy. Six visits were used for peripheral blood collection: V03 (baseline), V05, V07, V10, V12 and V13. Before enrollment, most patients had been given radiochemotherapy with temozolomide as standard therapy, while the rest had received either radiotherapy alone or temozolomide alone. Longitudinal TCRB deep sequencing was performed for roughly 24 treated patients wherever samples were available for exploratory analyses.

General study outcomes and caveats: The authors stated that sample limitations prevented analyses of patient blood samples from being reproduced. Availability determined which PBMC samples were chosen for TCRB deep sequencing. Changes in the top peripheral T cell clonotypes picked up by TCRB sequencing did not appear to be linked to pseudoprogression. Across multiple MHC alleles, vaccine-induced immune responses were seen in approximately 93% of patients.

Note on this clone: The antigen it binds to is not known. Base qualities are not recorded, but no much larger clone differs from it by a single base.

Sample time point, as interpreted from the label and publication: week 5, during vaccination. Each vaccine dose, consisting of 300 ug of a 20-mer mutant IDH1 peptide in Montanide, was administered subcutaneously with topical imiquimod. The donors had newly diagnosed IDH1-mutant astrocytomas of WHO grade 3 or 4 that showed loss of nuclear ATRX. The samples were drawn from NOA16, a multicentre, single-arm, open-label phase I trial in Germany that tested a mutant IDH1 peptide vaccine in humans for the first time. Genomic DNA for TCRB sequencing was extracted from EDTA blood using the DNeasy Blood and Tissue Kit. Sequences MNHNS (CDR1) and SASEGT (CDR2) are obtained from the germline V gene. V lost 3 bases and J lost 3 bases, and the count of bases not matched to a germline gene is 4. The CDR3 spans 15 residues, from the cysteine through the phenylalanine. Only the CDR3 part of the read is kept: 45 bases, read in frame from the first base.

The library was made by the immunoSEQ multiplex PCR assay. The hsTCRB Kit was used according to the manufacturer's protocol to amplify rearranged TCR beta chain sequences. Sequencing of TCRB libraries was carried out on an Illumina MiSeq. The study's processing was this. The proprietary platform of the kit vendor was used for demultiplexing, trimming and gene mapping. TCRdb carries this immuneACCESS record with in-frame sequences only. Its versions omit some clonotypes, under half of them owing to an unresolved V gene in the studies checked, with the rest unexplained. For V, J and clone size, that table is used; D and trimming come from the DNA. This sample comprises approximately 50,000 clones, roughly 78% of them detected only once. The ten largest clones add up to about 5.2% of the sample.

The material sequenced was PBMCs, taken from a glioma patient whose treatment included an IDH1 peptide vaccine. The source of this sequence is a man between 50 and 59 years old with glioma. The chain was built from TRBV6-1 and TRBJ2-3, and 9 junction bases match TRBD2. The CDR3 protein is CASSEAGGRTDTQYF. The DNA reads TGTGCCAGCAGTGAGGCGGGGGGGCGAACAGATACGCAGTATTTT.